This TCR beta chain was documented in a study of technical replicates of blood from a handful of donors. This table comes from immunoSEQ multiplex PCR, and its TCRdb copy is limited to in-frame clones, with some not included. The repertoire holds tens of thousands of clones, with around 94% as singletons. The CDR3 extends over 14 amino acids. The V gene lost 6 bases and the J gene lost 8 bases, with 14 bases spanning the gap. CDR1 and CDR2 (germline): MGHRA, YSYEKL. The sample holds one count of this clone. The receptor was derived from a human donor in good health. J is TRBJ1-6 and V is TRBV4-1, with D perhaps matching TRBD1 (6 bases). Sequences were obtained from T cells isolated from PBMCs. The CDR3 is CASRSQGKDSPLHF. CDR3 coding DNA: TGCGCCAGCAGATCCCAGGGGAAGGATTCACCCCTCCACTTT.